This TCR beta chain was recovered during a study of T cells in Graves' hyperthyroidism and ophthalmopathy. From RNA transcripts, TCR beta CDR3 regions were amplified. When the TCR CDR3 underwent first-round RT-PCR, the HTBI primer set was used. TCRdb re-derived calls from the multiplex PCR reads in MiXCR, one entry per CDR3 protein. Of 130,000 or so distinct CDR3 sequences in the sample, 22% are singletons; the top ten hold around 69%. The J segment lost 4 bases and the V segment lost 5 bases, leaving 14 bases of the junction unmatched. This CDR3 region has 16 residues. Germline CDR1 reads SGHNT; CDR2 reads YYREEE (reference sequence). The hyperthyroidism was newly diagnosed and had lasted under 2 months; the patients were aged 18 to 65.

The material sequenced was blood. The receptor was derived from a woman in her fifties or sixties with Graves' hyperthyroidism that later progressed to Graves' ophthalmopathy. V usage is TRBV5-4 and J usage is TRBJ2-5; TRBD2 agrees at 7 bases. For the CDR3, the DNA is TGTGCCAGCAGTCGGGGGGATAAAGGGGCCGGAGAGACCCAGTACTTC. The encoded protein is CASSRGDKGAGETQYF.